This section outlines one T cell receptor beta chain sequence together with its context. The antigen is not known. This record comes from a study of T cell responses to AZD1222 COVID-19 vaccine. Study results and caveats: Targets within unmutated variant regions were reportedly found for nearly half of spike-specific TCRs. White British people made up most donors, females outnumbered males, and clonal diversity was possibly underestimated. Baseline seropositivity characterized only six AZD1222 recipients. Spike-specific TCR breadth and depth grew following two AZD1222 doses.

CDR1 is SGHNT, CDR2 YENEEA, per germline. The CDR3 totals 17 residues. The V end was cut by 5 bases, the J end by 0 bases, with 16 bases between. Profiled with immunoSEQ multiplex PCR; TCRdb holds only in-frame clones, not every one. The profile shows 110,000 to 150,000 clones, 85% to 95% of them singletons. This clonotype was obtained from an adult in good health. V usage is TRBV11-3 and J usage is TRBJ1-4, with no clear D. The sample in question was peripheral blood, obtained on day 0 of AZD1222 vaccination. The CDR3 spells CASSPRIGRATNEKLFF. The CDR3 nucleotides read TGTGCCAGCAGCCCCCGGATTGGTCGCGCAACTAATGAAAAACTGTTTTTT.